The entry below describes one T cell receptor beta chain. These data come from a study of Ad26.COV2.S vaccination and SARS-CoV-2 variants. About the study: Intramuscular Ad26.COV2.S at 5x10^10 or 1x10^11 viral particles.

The sample's treatment: over 15 received Ad26.COV2.S at low or high dose, single or two shots; 5 received placebo; per-sample allocation not given. All samples were drawn on day 63, counting from the first vaccine or placebo injection. Germline assignment: CDR1 GTSNPN and CDR2 SVGIG (reference sequence). This CDR3 contains 13 residues. The V and J ends lost 0 bases and 0 bases respectively, with 5 bases between them. TCRdb keeps only in-frame clones here, not all; method: immunoSEQ multiplex PCR. This sample has hundreds of thousands of clones, with roughly 84% found just once. The TCR was taken from a person aged 18-65 years who received the Ad26.COV2.S COVID-19 vaccine or a placebo. This specimen was peripheral blood, taken in a trial of Ad26.COV2.S vaccine versus placebo. The rearrangement joins TRBV30 to TRBJ1-1; D ambiguous. For the CDR3, the DNA is TGTGCCTGGAGTGTACACGTGAACACTGAAGCTTTCTTT. It is translated as CAWSVHVNTEAFF.